These 15 T cell receptor beta chains came from one sample sequenced in a study of blood T cell repertoires in COVID-19 (dated by TCRdb to about 2020). The library was made by the immunoSEQ multiplex PCR assay. TCRdb carries this immuneACCESS record with in-frame sequences only. Its versions omit some clonotypes, under half of them owing to an unresolved V gene in the studies checked, with the rest unexplained. This sample is represented by around 300,000 clones; roughly 89% of them were singletons. The ten most abundant clones make up 2.5% to 3.5% of the sample. Material: peripheral blood. The receptors were gathered from a woman aged 25 to 39 with active or convalescent COVID-19.

On this clone itself: At one boundary the junction diverges from the germline segment, which might be a read error. The genes are TRBV5-5 and TRBJ2-7; 13 bases are shared with TRBD2. The CDR3 has 16 residues. Germline CDR1 and CDR2: SGHKS and YYEKEE (reference sequence). Written as DNA, the CDR3 is TGTGCCAGCAGCCCCGGACTAGCGGGGGCAAATAGTCCGCCAACCTTC. Residues: CASSPGLAGANSPPTF.

This clone appeared a single time. The chain recombines TRBV3-1 (or the pseudogene TRBV3-2) with TRBJ1-4, with 7 bases aligning to TRBD1. V was clipped by 3 bases and J by 8 bases; unmatched bases: 12. The CDR3 has 16 residues. The germline V gene encodes CDR1 LGHDT and CDR2 YNNKEL (reference sequence). This chain's CDR3 is CASSHNRQGNWEKLFF. For the CDR3, the DNA is TGTGCCAGCAGCCATAACCGACAGGGCAATTGGGAAAAACTGTTTTTT.

This rearrangement joins TRBV5-5 to TRBJ2-6, with 10 positions matching TRBD1. The CDR3 is 18 amino acids. The ends lost 0 bases at V and 1 base at J; junction bases unmatched: 4. Germline values: CDR1 SGHKS, CDR2 YYEKEE (reference sequence). CDR3 coding DNA: TGTGCCAGCAGCTTGGCCAGACAGGGGGCATCTGGGGCCAACGTCCTGACTTTC. It is translated as CASSLARQGASGANVLTF.

CDR3 sequence (DNA): TGTGCCAGCAGCCCCCCAGGGCCAGGCTACACCTTC. This gives the protein CASSPPGPGYTF. The rearrangement links TRBV7-9 to TRBJ1-2; TRBD1 might be the D (5 bases). The germline CDR1 and CDR2 sequences are SEHNR and FQNEAQ (reference sequence). V was pared by 5 bases and J by 8 bases, with 12 bases between. This CDR3 comprises 12 residues.

The chain joins TRBV5-1 to TRBJ2-2, with D perhaps TRBD2 (6 bases). Trimming pared 3 bases from V and 4 bases from J, leaving 16 bases between. The CDR3 is 16 amino acids. Germline V gene data show CDR1 as SGHRS and CDR2 as YFSETQ. In nucleotides, the CDR3 is TGCGCCAGCAGCTCACCCGGCCGAGCGGGCACCGGGGAGCTGTTTTTT. Its protein product is CASSSPGRAGTGELFF.

Here the CDR3 DNA reads TGTGCCAGCAGCTTAGCCCTTGGACTTTCTGAAAAACTGTTTTTT. Amino acids: CASSLALGLSEKLFF. The J gene is TRBJ1-4, the V gene TRBV7-8; unclear D gene. V lost 0 bases to trimming and J lost 7 bases, with 12 bases between them. The germline CDR1 and CDR2 sequences are SGHVS and FQNEAQ. The CDR3 runs 15 residues.

DNA of the CDR3: TGTGCCAGCAGTTCCACCCCGGGACATTGGCGCTCCGACTATGGCTACACCTTC. Amino acid sequence: CASSSTPGHWRSDYGYTF. The V and J genes are TRBV27 and TRBJ1-2; maybe TRBD1 (6 bases). Germline CDR1 is MNHEY and CDR2 is SMNVEV (reference sequence). The CDR3 spans 18 residues. V dropped 4 bases and J dropped 3 bases, with 24 bases sitting between them.

V and J are TRBV28 and TRBJ2-5; D is unresolved. Between the trimmed V and J ends, which lost 3 bases and 6 bases, there was a span of 11 bases. Per the germline V gene, CDR1 is MDHEN and CDR2 is SYDVKM. The CDR3 is made up of 13 amino acids. CDR3 amino acids: CASSFGTHQTQYF. For the CDR3, the DNA is TGTGCCAGCAGTTTTGGTACACACCAGACCCAGTACTTC.

The chain's CDR3 is CASSYGSGTSTDTQYF. The CDR3 nucleotides are TGTGCCAGCAGTTACGGTAGCGGGACTAGCACAGATACGCAGTATTTT. The chain employs TRBV6-5 and TRBJ2-3; 8 nucleotides line up with TRBD2. Germline V gene sequence: CDR1 MNHEY, CDR2 SVGAGI. V trimming: 2 bases; J trimming: 0 bases; junction bases outside the gene matches: 4. This CDR3 has 16 amino acids.

This sequence joins TRBV5-4 and TRBJ2-1; weak D call: TRBD1 (5 bases). Germline loops: CDR1 SGHNT, CDR2 YYREEE (reference sequence). This CDR3 has 17 residues. Trimming removed 3 bases from V and 2 bases from J, with 18 bases in between. The CDR3 protein is CASSSSGAAETYNEQFF. Written as DNA, the CDR3 is TGTGCCAGCAGCTCGTCTGGGGCAGCAGAAACCTACAATGAGCAGTTCTTC.

The gene calls are TRBV9 and TRBJ2-5, with TRBD1 matching over 8 bases. V trimming: 3 bases; J trimming: 3 bases; junction bases outside the gene matches: 4. CDR1 SGDLS and CDR2 YYNGEE come from the germline V gene. This CDR3 spans 14 amino acids. Written as DNA, the CDR3 is TGTGCCAGCAGCGCTGGGACAGGAAAAGAGACCCAGTACTTC. Translated, it gives CASSAGTGKETQYF.

This chain links TRBV4-3 with TRBJ1-1, with D possibly matching TRBD1 (5 bases). CDR1 and CDR2 from the germline V gene are LGHNA and YSLEER. CDR3 length: 15 amino acids. V lost 4 bases and J 4 bases, leaving 16 bases between the germline ends. The CDR3 coding sequence is TGCGCCAGCAGCCCCCAGGGCAGGTTAGGCACTGAAGCTTTCTTT. It codes for CASSPQGRLGTEAFF.

The chain has TRBV7-2 and TRBJ1-2; the match to TRBD1 covers 8 bases. Unmatched junction bases numbered 7, after V lost 6 bases and J lost 4 bases. This CDR3 has 14 amino acids. From germline, CDR1 is SGHTA and CDR2 FQGNSA. CDR3: CASRPDRVAYGYTF. The DNA of the CDR3 is TGTGCCAGCAGACCGGACAGGGTAGCCTATGGCTACACCTTC. Complete variable domain (other parts from reference TRBV7-2 and TRBJ1-2): GAGVSQSPSNKVTEKGKDVELRCDPISGHTALYWYRQSLGQGLEFLIYFQGNSAPDKSGLPSDRFSAERTGGSVSTLTIQRTQQEDSAVYLCASRPDRVAYGYTFGSGTRLTVV.

CDR3 bases: TGTGCCAGCAGCCCAGCGGGGAGGAACACTGAAGCTTTCTTT. Translated: CASSPAGRNTEAFF. The genes are TRBV7-2 and TRBJ1-1; no firm D call. Trimming stripped 5 bases from V and 1 base from J, with 11 bases between. The germline CDR1 and CDR2 sequences are SGHTA and FQGNSA. CDR3 length equals 14 residues.

The chain recombines TRBV10-3 with TRBJ2-1; 11 bases fit TRBD2. Looked up from germline, CDR1 is ENHRY and CDR2 is SYGVKD. CDR3 size: 16 residues. With V trimmed by 5 bases and J by 7 bases, 10 bases remained unmatched. For the CDR3, the DNA is TGTGCCATCAGTCTACTAGCGGGGGACCTTCGGAATGAGCAGTTCTTC. The encoded protein is CAISLLAGDLRNEQFF.